The 27 T cell receptor beta chains in this list originate from one sample, sequenced in a study of CD8 T cell repertoires and HIV-1 epitope variants. TCRdb's copy holds only in-frame clones and misses some; the assay was immunoSEQ multiplex PCR. The table has under 5,500 clones, around 71% seen once. Which antigens these TCRs recognize remains unknown. Sequenced material: cultured CD8+ T cells derived from PBMCs. The receptors come from a male donor with HIV.

The sample holds one count of this clone. The V call is TRBV6-5, the J call TRBJ2-1, with D perhaps being TRBD1 or TRBD2 (5 bases each). The CDR3 is 13 residues long. In germline, CDR1 is MNHEY, CDR2 SVGAGI. V lost 4 bases to trimming and J lost 10 bases, with 14 bases between them. The CDR3 DNA reads TGTGCCAGCAGTTCCGGGGCCAAAGGGGAGCAGTTCTTC. It is translated as CASSSGAKGEQFF.

This clone was recorded a few times. This sequence joins TRBV5-6 and TRBJ2-7; 8 bases line up with TRBD1. The CDR3 is made up of 14 amino acids. Germline V lookup: CDR1 SGHDT, CDR2 YYEEEE. J gave up 2 bases and V 4 bases, and 5 bases lay outside the gene matches. CDR3: CASSPGTGTYEQYF. The CDR3 region has the DNA TGTGCCAGCAGCCCCGGGACAGGTACCTACGAGCAGTACTTC.

CDR3 region: CASSLAWQTGQPQHF. CDR3 bases: TGTGCCAGCAGCTTGGCCTGGCAGACTGGTCAGCCCCAGCATTTT. V and J are TRBV5-5 and TRBJ1-5, with D unclear. The V end lost 0 bases, the J end lost 6 bases, and 13 bases lay between the germline ends. The CDR3 has 15 amino acids. Germline V gene sequence: CDR1 SGHKS, CDR2 YYEKEE (reference sequence). Drawing the rest from reference TRBV5-5 and TRBJ1-5, the complete variable domain is DAGVTQSPTHLIKTRGQQVTLRCSPISGHKSVSWYQQVLGQGPQFIFQYYEKEERGRGNFPDRFSARQFPNYSSELNVNALLLGDSALYLCASSLAWQTGQPQHFGDGTRLSIL.

This clone has more than one count but fewer than ten. The chain has TRBV10-1 and TRBJ1-4; D is unclear. This CDR3 contains 15 residues. Germline values: CDR1 WNHNN, CDR2 SYGVQD (reference sequence). V dropped 0 bases and J dropped 4 bases, with 9 bases sitting between them. The DNA of the CDR3 is TGCGCCAGCAGTGAGTCGGGCACGTTTAATGAAAAACTGTTTTTT. It is translated as CASSESGTFNEKLFF.

This clone has only a few counts. The chain joins TRBV14 to TRBJ1-2; no definite D call. Germline V CDR1 and CDR2: SGHDN, FVKESK. V lost 4 bases to trimming and J lost 6 bases, with 18 bases between them. The CDR3 length is 15 residues. The CDR3 is CASSLVTAPRDGYTF. The DNA of the CDR3 is TGTGCCAGCAGCCTAGTAACAGCGCCAAGGGATGGCTACACCTTC.

The chain combines TRBV7-2 with TRBJ2-5; 7 nucleotides align to TRBD2. Germline V lookup: CDR1 SGHTA, CDR2 FQGNSA. The junction had 8 bases not matched to a gene; V was cut back by 8 bases and J by 2 bases. This CDR3 has 14 amino acids. The CDR3 loop is CASDDGGLQETQYF. The CDR3 region has the DNA TGTGCCAGCGACGACGGGGGGTTACAAGAGACCCAGTACTTC.

In this sample, this clone turned up a few times. This sequence joins TRBV7-9 and TRBJ1-3; 7 bases align to TRBD1. CDR3 length: 12 residues. Trimming took 11 bases from V and 4 from J; bases not matched to a gene: 5. The V gene's germline CDR1 is SEHNR and CDR2 FQNEAQ (reference sequence). CDR3 protein: CAAEDRGNTIYF. CDR3 nucleotide sequence: TGTGCCGCGGAGGACAGGGGAAACACCATATATTTT.

In its sample, this clone ranks as large (0.1 to 1%). The chain recombines TRBV19 with TRBJ1-5, with 7 bases that match TRBD1. CDR3 size: 15 residues. CDR1 and CDR2 from the germline V gene are LNHDA and SQIVND (reference sequence). V lost 7 bases to trimming and J lost 1 base; unmatched junction nucleotides: 7. The CDR3 spells CASTPDRLSNQPQHF. CDR3 in DNA: TGTGCCAGTACCCCGGACAGGTTAAGCAATCAGCCCCAGCATTTT.

The gene calls are TRBV11-2 and TRBJ2-7; 7 nucleotides agree with TRBD1. V shed 3 bases and J 7 bases; nucleotides not matched to a gene: 9. This CDR3 is 14 amino acids long. Germline CDR1 and CDR2: SGHAT and FQNNGV. Here the CDR3 DNA reads TGTGCCAGCAGCTTGGGACAGTACCTTCGTGAGCAGTACTTC. Translated: CASSLGQYLREQYF. The full variable domain, in which reference TRBV11-2 and TRBJ2-7 provide the parts outside the CDR3, is EAGVAQSPRYKIIEKRQSVAFWCNPISGHATLYWYQQILGQGPKLLIQFQNNGVVDDSQLPKDRFSAERLKGVDSTLKIQPAKLEDSAVYLCASSLGQYLREQYFGPGTRLTVT.

This clone was seen once. This rearrangement joins TRBV28 to TRBJ2-2; D remains unclear. The V end was cut by 5 bases, the J end by 3 bases, with 13 bases between. CDR1 MDHEN and CDR2 SYDVKM come from the germline V gene. CDR3 length equals 15 residues. The DNA for the CDR3 is TGTGCCAGCAGTATAACCTCCCCCGACACCGGGGAGCTGTTTTTT. It codes for CASSITSPDTGELFF.

This clone is medium-sized (0.01 to 0.1%) within its sample. The genes are TRBV28 and TRBJ2-3, with D possibly being TRBD2 (6 bases). Germline loops: CDR1 MDHEN, CDR2 SYDVKM. V gave up 6 bases and J gave up 2 bases, with 15 bases separating them. This CDR3 contains 15 residues. The CDR3 reads CASRRGTYYTDTQYF. CDR3 DNA sequence: TGTGCCAGCAGACGCGGGACTTACTACACAGATACGCAGTATTTT.

The CDR3 loop reads CATQSTTTANSGANVLTF. DNA for the CDR3: TGTGCCACCCAATCCACAACTACTGCGAACTCTGGGGCCAACGTCCTGACTTTC. The chain employs TRBV27 and TRBJ2-6, with D hard to call. The CDR3 covers 18 residues. Trimming cost V 10 bases and J 0 bases, with 22 bases left between them. Germline CDR1 is MNHEY and CDR2 is SMNVEV (reference sequence).

The chain combines TRBV27 with TRBJ2-3, with D perhaps given as TRBD1 or TRBD2 (6 bases each). V lost 5 bases, J lost 4 bases, and 13 bases lay in between. The CDR3 is 14 amino acids. Germline V CDR1 and CDR2: MNHEY, SMNVEV (reference sequence). This CDR3 reads CASSQGWGADTQYF. CDR3 DNA sequence: TGTGCCAGCAGTCAGGGGTGGGGGGCAGATACGCAGTATTTT.

The chain is built from TRBV4-2 and TRBJ2-5, with 7 bases that match TRBD2. The CDR3 runs 14 residues. Germline CDR1 reads LGHNA; CDR2 reads YNFKEQ. J gave up 0 bases and V 5 bases, and 3 bases lay outside the gene matches. CDR3 in DNA: TGTGCCAGCAGCGCGGGAGAGGACCAAGAGACCCAGTACTTC. It codes for CASSAGEDQETQYF.

This chain connects TRBV28 to TRBJ2-3, with TRBD1 matching 7 bases. This CDR3 has 14 amino acids. Per germline, CDR1 MDHEN and CDR2 SYDVKM. Trimming removed 4 bases from V and 3 bases from J; junction bases left unmatched: 4. CDR3 loop: CASSYRGRTDTQYF. CDR3 DNA: TGTGCCAGCAGTTACAGGGGAAGGACAGATACGCAGTATTTT.

The rearrangement uses TRBV27 and TRBJ2-1, with TRBD2 as a possible D gene (6 bases). Trimming removed 2 bases at V and 4 bases at J, with 9 bases between. This CDR3 comprises 14 residues. The germline V gene has CDR1 MNHEY and CDR2 SMNVEV (reference sequence). CDR3 in amino acids: CASSLGDSYNEQFF. DNA for the CDR3: TGTGCCAGCAGTTTAGGGGACTCGTACAATGAGCAGTTCTTC.

The chain employs TRBV27 and TRBJ2-1, with 8 positions matching TRBD2. There are 13 residues in the CDR3. V lost 3 bases to trimming and J lost 9 bases; unmatched junction nucleotides: 4. Germline CDR1 and CDR2: MNHEY and SMNVEV (reference sequence). The CDR3 reads CASSLTGGPEQFF. The DNA for the CDR3 is TGTGCCAGCAGTTTGACGGGGGGGCCTGAGCAGTTCTTC.

Written as DNA, the CDR3 is TGTGCCAGCAGTTCCCCGCCCTCCTACGAGCAGTACTTC. It codes for CASSSPPSYEQYF. The gene calls are TRBV27 and TRBJ2-5; D call uncertain. TRBJ2-7 matches the DNA end more closely, so the J call is doubtful. The length of the CDR3 is 13 residues. Germline loops: CDR1 MNHEY, CDR2 SMNVEV (reference sequence).

This clone was seen more than once but under ten times. The V and J genes are TRBV27 and TRBJ2-7, with D tentatively TRBD2 (6 bases). V was shortened by 4 bases and J by 0 bases, with 19 bases between the two germline ends. The CDR3 consists of 17 residues. CDR1 and CDR2 (germline): MNHEY, SMNVEV (reference sequence). CDR3: CASSSALDGGISYEQYF. DNA for the CDR3: TGTGCCAGCAGTTCGGCCTTGGACGGAGGGATCTCCTACGAGCAGTACTTC.

The V and J genes are TRBV5-1 and TRBJ2-2; TRBD2 matches 11 bases. Per the germline V gene, CDR1 is SGHRS and CDR2 is YFSETQ. This CDR3 comprises 16 residues. V gave up 2 bases and J gave up 4 bases; unmatched junction bases: 4. CDR3 sequence: CASSLIAGGSTGELFF. The CDR3 DNA reads as TGCGCCAGCAGCTTAATAGCGGGAGGGTCCACCGGGGAGCTGTTTTTT.

This chain links TRBV27 with TRBJ1-2; 7 positions agree with TRBD1. The CDR3 sequence is 17 residues long. From germline, CDR1 is MNHEY and CDR2 SMNVEV (reference sequence). V lost 6 bases to trimming and J lost 0 bases; unmatched junction nucleotides: 13. The CDR3 DNA follows: TGTGCCAGCAGGTTGCTGGGGGACAGCCCTACTAACTATGGCTACACCTTC. This encodes CASRLLGDSPTNYGYTF.

This clone was observed a handful of times. This sequence joins TRBV27 and TRBJ2-2, with D unresolved. Germline loops: CDR1 MNHEY, CDR2 SMNVEV (reference sequence). This CDR3 spans 15 amino acids. The ends were cut back, 0 bases at V and 5 bases at J, with 10 bases in the middle. The chain's CDR3 is CASSLSMAVTGELFF. The CDR3 region has the DNA TGTGCCAGCAGTTTATCGATGGCGGTAACCGGGGAGCTGTTTTTT.

The chain carries TRBV19 and TRBJ1-1; D is unresolved. Trimming left V 9 bases short and J 0 bases short, with 14 bases between. Germline V gives CDR1 LNHDA, CDR2 SQIVND (reference sequence). The length of the CDR3 is 14 residues. This chain's CDR3 is CASRPEAMNTEAFF. The DNA for the CDR3 is TGTGCCAGCCGCCCCGAGGCCATGAACACTGAAGCTTTCTTT.

This clone occurred a few times. This chain connects TRBV10-1 to TRBJ2-7, with 8 bases identical to TRBD1. V gave up 5 bases and J gave up 7 bases; unmatched junction bases: 7. Germline values: CDR1 WNHNN, CDR2 SYGVQD (reference sequence). This CDR3 spans 13 amino acids. For the CDR3, the DNA is TGCGCCAGCAGTTTGGGACAGGCGGGGGAGCAGTACTTC. Translation gives CASSLGQAGEQYF.

The rearrangement uses TRBV5-1 and TRBJ2-2; 15 bases match TRBD2. The CDR3 sequence is 19 residues long. The germline V gene encodes CDR1 SGHRS and CDR2 YFSETQ. With 4 bases clipped from V and 4 bases from J, the junction kept 11 bases outside the gene matches. For the CDR3, the DNA is TGCGCCAGCAGCGGACTCGGGACTAGCGGGAGGTCGGGCACCGGGGAGCTGTTTTTT. It specifies CASSGLGTSGRSGTGELFF. The complete variable domain, with remaining parts taken from reference TRBV5-1 and TRBJ2-2, reads KAGVTQTPRYLIKTRGQQVTLSCSPISGHRSVSWYQQTPGQGLQFLFEYFSETQRNKGNFPGRFSGRQFSNSRSEMNVSTLELGDSALYLCASSGLGTSGRSGTGELFFGEGSRLTVL.

This chain uses TRBV10-3 with TRBJ2-5; the match to TRBD1 covers 11 bases. There are 16 residues in the CDR3. After removal of 3 bases from V and 5 bases from J, the junction contained 8 bases not matched to a gene. Germline V gene lookup returns CDR1 ENHRY and CDR2 SYGVKD. The CDR3 loop reads CAISDPGQGAGETQYF. In DNA, the CDR3 is TGTGCCATCAGTGACCCCGGACAGGGGGCCGGGGAGACCCAGTACTTC.

The CDR3, as DNA: TGTGCCAGCAGCTTAGGCGGGACTAGCGGAAACTACAATGAGCAGTTCTTC. Translating it yields CASSLGGTSGNYNEQFF. V is TRBV7-8 and J is TRBJ2-1; the match to TRBD2 covers 11 bases. Germline-derived CDR1 and CDR2 are SGHVS and FQNEAQ. This CDR3 has 17 amino acids. Losses at the gene ends were 1 base for V and 3 bases for J; bases not matched to a gene: 5.